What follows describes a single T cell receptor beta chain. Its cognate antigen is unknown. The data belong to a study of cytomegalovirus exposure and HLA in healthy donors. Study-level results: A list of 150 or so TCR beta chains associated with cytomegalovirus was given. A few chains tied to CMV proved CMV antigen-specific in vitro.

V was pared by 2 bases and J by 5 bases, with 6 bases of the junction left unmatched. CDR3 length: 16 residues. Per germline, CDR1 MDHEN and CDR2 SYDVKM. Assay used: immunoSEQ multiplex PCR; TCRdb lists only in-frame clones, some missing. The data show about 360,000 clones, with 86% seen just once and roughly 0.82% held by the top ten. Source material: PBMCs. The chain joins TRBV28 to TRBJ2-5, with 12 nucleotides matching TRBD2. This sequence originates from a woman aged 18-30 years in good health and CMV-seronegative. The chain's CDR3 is CASSLGTSGYGETQYF. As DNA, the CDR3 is TGTGCCAGCAGTTTAGGGACTAGCGGGTACGGCGAGACCCAGTACTTC.